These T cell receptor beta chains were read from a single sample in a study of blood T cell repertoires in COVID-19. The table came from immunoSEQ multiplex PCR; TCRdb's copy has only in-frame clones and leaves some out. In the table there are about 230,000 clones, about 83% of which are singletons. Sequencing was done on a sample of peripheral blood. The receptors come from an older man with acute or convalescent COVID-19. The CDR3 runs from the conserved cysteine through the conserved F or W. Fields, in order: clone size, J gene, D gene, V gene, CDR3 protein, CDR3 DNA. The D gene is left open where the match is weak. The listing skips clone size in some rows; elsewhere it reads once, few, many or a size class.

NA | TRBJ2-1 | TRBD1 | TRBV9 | CASSVGQGLMDEQFF | TGTGCCAGCAGCGTTGGACAGGGCCTTATGGATGAGCAGTTCTTC
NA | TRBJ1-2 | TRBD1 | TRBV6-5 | CASSPQGTVYGYTF | TGTGCCAGCAGTCCCCAAGGGACAGTCTATGGCTACACCTTC
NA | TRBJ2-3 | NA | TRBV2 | CASRVSADTQYF | TGTGCCAGCAGAGTTAGCGCGGATACGCAGTATTTT
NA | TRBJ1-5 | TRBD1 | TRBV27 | CASSPGDRGGNQPQHF | TGTGCCAGCAGTCCGGGGGACAGGGGCGGCAATCAGCCCCAGCATTTT
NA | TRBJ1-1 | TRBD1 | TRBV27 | CASSRNNRGSYTEAFF | TGTGCCAGCAGCCGGAATAACAGGGGATCTTACACTGAAGCTTTCTTT
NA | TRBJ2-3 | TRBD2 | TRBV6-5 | CASTTISGGADTQYF | TGTGCCAGCACCACGATTAGCGGGGGGGCAGATACGCAGTATTTT
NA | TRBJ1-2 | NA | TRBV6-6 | CASSYSFDTSNYGYTF | TGTGCCAGCAGTTACTCTTTTGACACTTCTAACTATGGCTACACCTTC
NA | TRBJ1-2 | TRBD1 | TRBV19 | CASTDTGAPGGYTF | TGTGCCAGTACCGACACAGGGGCCCCTGGTGGCTACACCTTC
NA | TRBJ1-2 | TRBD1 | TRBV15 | CATSPRQGRDGYTF | TGTGCCACCAGCCCTCGACAGGGTCGGGATGGCTACACCTTC
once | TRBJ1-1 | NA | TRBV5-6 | CASSDSRGTEAFF | TGTGCCAGCAGCGATAGCAGGGGCACTGAAGCTTTCTTT
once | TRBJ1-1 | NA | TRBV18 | CATRSGDRNTEAFF | TGTGCCACCCGGTCCGGGGATCGGAACACTGAAGCTTTCTTT
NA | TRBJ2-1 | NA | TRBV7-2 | CASSSPTMIIYNEQFF | TGTGCCAGCAGCTCCCCAACAATGATTATCTACAATGAGCAGTTCTTC
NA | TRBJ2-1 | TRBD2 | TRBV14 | CASSQDKAGGQFF | TGTGCCAGCAGCCAAGATAAAGCGGGGGGGCAGTTCTTC
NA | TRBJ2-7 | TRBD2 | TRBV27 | CASRPQGGLNEQYF | TGTGCCAGCAGACCCCAGGGAGGGCTGAACGAGCAGTACTTC
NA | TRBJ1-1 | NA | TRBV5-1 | CASSLVPNTEAFF | TGCGCCAGCAGCTTGGTCCCTAACACTGAAGCTTTCTTT
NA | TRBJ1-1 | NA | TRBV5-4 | CASSPGQSSNTEAFF | TGTGCCAGCAGCCCTGGACAGTCCTCTAACACTGAAGCTTTCTTT
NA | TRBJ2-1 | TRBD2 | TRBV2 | CASSERLAGRNEQFF | TGTGCCAGCAGTGAAAGACTAGCGGGAAGAAATGAGCAGTTCTTC
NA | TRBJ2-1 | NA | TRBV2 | CASSPILTGNEQFF | TGTGCCAGCAGCCCGATTTTGACTGGCAATGAGCAGTTCTTC
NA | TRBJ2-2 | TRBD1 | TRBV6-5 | CASRTDRVGTGELFF | TGTGCCAGCAGAACTGACAGGGTGGGGACCGGGGAGCTGTTTTTT
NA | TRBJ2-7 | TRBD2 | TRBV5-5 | CASSFLAGGSYEQYF | TGTGCCAGCAGCTTCTTAGCGGGAGGTAGTTACGAGCAGTACTTC
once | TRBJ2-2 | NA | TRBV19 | CASSPYASVDTGELFF | TGTGCCAGTAGTCCCTACGCCTCGGTGGACACCGGGGAGCTGTTTTTT
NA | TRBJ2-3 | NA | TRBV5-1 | CASSRLGGISTDTQYF | TGCGCCAGCAGCCGCCTCGGGGGTATAAGCACAGATACGCAGTATTTT
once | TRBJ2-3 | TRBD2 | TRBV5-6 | CASSLLLAGPYTQYF | TGTGCCAGCAGTCTTCTACTAGCGGGGCCGTATACGCAGTATTTT
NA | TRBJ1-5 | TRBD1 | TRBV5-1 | CASSSEGDRTQPQHF | TGCGCCAGCAGCTCGGAAGGGGACAGGACTCAGCCCCAGCATTTT
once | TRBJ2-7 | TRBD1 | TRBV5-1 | CASSRDRAEEQYF | TGCGCCAGCAGCAGGGACAGAGCAGAAGAGCAGTACTTC
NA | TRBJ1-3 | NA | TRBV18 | CASSPGVGSGNTIYF | TGTGCCAGCTCACCCGGGGTCGGCTCTGGAAACACCATATATTTT
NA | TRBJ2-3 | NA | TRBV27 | CASSLSITGFDTQYF | TGTGCCAGCAGTTTATCAATTACAGGATTTGATACGCAGTATTTT
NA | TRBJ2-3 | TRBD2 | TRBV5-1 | CASSSGGTFDTQYF | TGCGCCAGCAGCTCGGGAGGGACCTTCGATACGCAGTATTTT
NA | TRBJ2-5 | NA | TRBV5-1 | CASSQSTTGEGTQYF | TGCGCCAGCAGCCAATCCACGACTGGAGAGGGGACCCAGTACTTC
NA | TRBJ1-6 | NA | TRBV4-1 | CASSQAPQTAYNSPLHF | TGCGCCAGCAGCCAGGCCCCTCAGACAGCCTATAATTCACCCCTCCACTTT
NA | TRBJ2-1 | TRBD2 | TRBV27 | CASSPETSGRDEQFF | TGTGCCAGCAGCCCTGAGACTAGCGGGAGAGACGAGCAGTTCTTC
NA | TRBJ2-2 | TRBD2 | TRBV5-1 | CASGLAGGFTGELFF | TGCGCCAGCGGCCTAGCGGGAGGCTTCACCGGGGAGCTGTTTTTT
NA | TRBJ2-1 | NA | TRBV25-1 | CASSDWRAGSTDNEQFF | TGTGCCAGCAGTGACTGGAGGGCCGGATCGACGGACAATGAGCAGTTCTTC
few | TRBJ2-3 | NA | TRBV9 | CASSVSGGEATDTQYF | TGTGCCAGCAGCGTATCGGGCGGGGAAGCCACAGATACGCAGTATTTT
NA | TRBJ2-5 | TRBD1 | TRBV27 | CASSSLRDRAGETQYF | TGTGCCAGCAGTTCCCTCCGGGACAGGGCAGGGGAGACCCAGTACTTC
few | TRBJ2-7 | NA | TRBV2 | CASSEQLSYEQYF | TGTGCCAGCAGTGAACAGTTATCCTACGAGCAGTACTTC
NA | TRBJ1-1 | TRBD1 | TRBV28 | CASSLSGGNTEAFF | TGTGCCAGCAGTTTATCAGGGGGAAACACTGAAGCTTTCTTT
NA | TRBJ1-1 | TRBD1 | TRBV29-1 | CSVGFAQGASRASEAFF | TGCAGCGTTGGGTTTGCACAGGGGGCTAGTCGGGCTTCTGAAGCTTTCTTT
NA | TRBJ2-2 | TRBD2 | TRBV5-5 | CASSLLGLAYTGELFF | TGTGCCAGCAGCTTATTGGGACTAGCGTATACCGGGGAGCTGTTTTTT